Each of the 11 T cell receptor beta chains below was sequenced from the same sample in a study of PD-L1 blockade in urothelial cancer. Documented time point: pretreatment peripheral blood. Assay: immunoSEQ multiplex PCR; the TCRdb copy retains only in-frame clones and omits some. The sample lists 55,000 to 80,000 clones, 81% occurring once. Here the sequenced sample was PBMCs, taken around atezolizumab (anti-PD-L1) treatment. The source of these receptors is a man aged 65 to 79 with urothelial cancer.

The gene calls are TRBV7-9 and TRBJ2-1; 7 positions agree with TRBD1. Germline values: CDR1 SEHNR, CDR2 FQNEAQ (reference sequence). The CDR3 is made up of 14 amino acids. The trim removed 5 bases at V and 6 bases at J, leaving 7 bases unmatched. The chain's CDR3 is CASSLSTGSNEQFF. In nucleotides, the CDR3 is TGTGCCAGCAGCCTATCGACAGGGTCCAATGAGCAGTTCTTC.

The chain joins TRBV4-1 to TRBJ1-1; 8 bases are shared with TRBD1. Germline CDR1 and CDR2: MGHRA and YSYEKL. V was clipped by 4 bases and J by 2 bases; unmatched bases: 9. The CDR3 has 16 amino acids. Written as DNA, the CDR3 is TGCGCCAGCAGCCTATCCGGGACAGGCAGAAACACTGAAGCTTTCTTT. Its protein is CASSLSGTGRNTEAFF.

V usage is TRBV18 and J usage is TRBJ2-4; weak D call: TRBD1 (6 bases). V was clipped by 3 bases and J by 8 bases, with 14 bases between them. The CDR3 covers 14 residues. Germline values: CDR1 KGHSH, CDR2 LQKENI. The CDR3 here is CASSPGAGMDIQYF. The CDR3 coding sequence is TGTGCCAGCTCACCGGGGGCCGGGATGGACATTCAGTACTTC.

The chain employs TRBV5-1 and TRBJ2-1; D might be TRBD1 (6 bases). V was cut by 0 bases and J by 5 bases, with 9 bases left in between. The length of the CDR3 is 14 residues. Germline V gene data show CDR1 as SGHRS and CDR2 as YFSETQ. In nucleotides, the CDR3 is TGCGCCAGCAGCTTGGTACAGGGCGACAATGAGCAGTTCTTC. Its translation: CASSLVQGDNEQFF.

The chain links TRBV15 to TRBJ2-3; D possibly corresponds to TRBD1 (5 bases). Between the trimmed V and J ends, which lost 0 bases and 5 bases, there was a span of 18 bases. Germline V CDR1 and CDR2: LNHNV, YYDKDF (reference sequence). The CDR3 has 17 residues. The CDR3 DNA is TGTGCCACCAGCAGAGATACAGGTCCCCAGTTTGGAGATACGCAGTATTTT. Protein: CATSRDTGPQFGDTQYF.

V gene TRBV6-1 combines with J gene TRBJ2-7; D not certain. CDR1 MNHNS and CDR2 SASEGT come from the germline V gene. V lost 4 bases to trimming and J lost 2 bases, with 15 bases between them. The CDR3 covers 15 residues. CDR3 sequence reads: CASSVEVIAAYEQYF. CDR3 sequence (DNA): TGTGCCAGCAGTGTTGAGGTAATCGCCGCCTACGAGCAGTACTTC.

This clone was seen only once. The chain employs TRBV5-1 and TRBJ2-5, with D maybe TRBD1 (6 bases). The CDR3 totals 14 residues. CDR1 SGHRS and CDR2 YFSETQ come from the germline V gene. V was shortened by 1 base and J by 4 bases, with 11 bases between the two germline ends. The CDR3 region is CASSLTAGVETQYF. Here the CDR3 DNA reads TGCGCCAGCAGCTTGACGGCAGGGGTAGAGACCCAGTACTTC.

The chain is built from TRBV9 and TRBJ1-1, with TRBD1 identical over 7 bases. This CDR3 contains 15 residues. Trimming cost V 3 bases and J 3 bases; bases outside gene matches: 8. Germline V lookup: CDR1 SGDLS, CDR2 YYNGEE. CDR3 nucleotide sequence: TGTGCCAGCAGCGACATCAGAGGGACAGACACTGAAGCTTTCTTT. Residues: CASSDIRGTDTEAFF.

V gene TRBV11-3 combines with J gene TRBJ2-1, with D hard to call. Germline V gene lookup returns CDR1 SGHNT and CDR2 YENEEA. Between the trimmed V and J ends, which lost 2 bases and 5 bases, there was a span of 4 bases. CDR3 size: 12 residues. DNA for the CDR3: TGTGCCAGCAGCTTAACTGACAATGAGCAGTTCTTC. Its protein product is CASSLTDNEQFF.

V usage is TRBV5-4 and J usage is TRBJ2-3; 13 bases are shared with TRBD2. After removal of 4 bases from V and 6 bases from J, the junction contained 5 bases not matched to a gene. The CDR3 covers 15 residues. Germline V gene sequence: CDR1 SGHNT, CDR2 YYREEE (reference sequence). The DNA for the CDR3 is TGTGCCAGCAGCGGGACTAGCGGGATCGTGGATACGCAGTATTTT. It translates to CASSGTSGIVDTQYF. The complete variable domain, with remaining parts taken from reference TRBV5-4 and TRBJ2-3, reads ETGVTQSPTHLIKTRGQQVTLRCSSQSGHNTVSWYQQALGQGPQFIFQYYREEENGRGNFPPRFSGLQFPNYSSELNVNALELDDSALYLCASSGTSGIVDTQYFGPGTRLTVL.

The sample holds a few counts of this clone. The V call is TRBV5-1, the J call TRBJ2-1, with TRBD2 matching 7 bases. This CDR3 has 17 residues. Germline CDR1 reads SGHRS; CDR2 reads YFSETQ. V lost 4 bases and J lost 7; bases outside the gene matches: 17. The CDR3: CASSLVPLRERANEQFF. In DNA, the CDR3 is TGCGCCAGCAGCCTCGTTCCCTTGCGGGAGAGGGCGAATGAGCAGTTCTTC. Variable domain in full (rest from reference TRBV5-1 and TRBJ2-1): KAGVTQTPRYLIKTRGQQVTLSCSPISGHRSVSWYQQTPGQGLQFLFEYFSETQRNKGNFPGRFSGRQFSNSRSEMNVSTLELGDSALYLCASSLVPLRERANEQFFGPGTRLTVL.